The text below deals with one TCR beta chain. Unique molecular identifiers were incorporated during preparation of the TCRbeta library. TCRdb passed the PCR reads through MiXCR, listing each CDR3 protein once. The sample includes a few hundred thousand distinct CDR3 sequences, approximately 10% seen only once; the top ten take 2% to 2.5%. Germline V CDR1 and CDR2: SGHRS, YFSETQ. Trimming at V came to 4 bases and at J to 4 bases, leaving 7 bases not matched to a gene. This CDR3 region has 14 residues. The data were obtained in a study of T-cell reconstitution after alpha-beta-depleted transplantation in children.

The sequences come from PBMCs from the stem cell graft donor, collected from the stem cell graft. The chain recombines TRBV5-1 with TRBJ1-2; 7 positions agree with TRBD1. The TCR comes from a human donor who donated a stem cell graft to a child with acute lymphoblastic leukemia. The CDR3 region has the DNA TGCGCCAGCAGCAATGGACAGGCAGTCTATGGCTACACCTTC. Residues: CASSNGQAVYGYTF.